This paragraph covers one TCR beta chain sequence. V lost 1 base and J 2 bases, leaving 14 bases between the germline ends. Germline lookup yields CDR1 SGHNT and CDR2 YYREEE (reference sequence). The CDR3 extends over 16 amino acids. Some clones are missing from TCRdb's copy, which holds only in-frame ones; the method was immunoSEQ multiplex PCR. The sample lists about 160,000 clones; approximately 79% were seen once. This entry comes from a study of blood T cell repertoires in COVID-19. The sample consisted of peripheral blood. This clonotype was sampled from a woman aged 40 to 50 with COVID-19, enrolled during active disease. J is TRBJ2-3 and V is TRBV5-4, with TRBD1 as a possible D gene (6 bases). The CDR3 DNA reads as TGTGCCAGCAGCTTGTCGACAGGCGGACCCACAGATACGCAGTATTTT. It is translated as CASSLSTGGPTDTQYF.